A selection of T cell receptor beta chains follows, all from one sample in a study of blood T cell repertoires in COVID-19. The assay was immunoSEQ multiplex PCR, and TCRdb's table has in-frame clones only and misses some. The table includes 170,000 or so clones, almost 80% detected once. The material sequenced was peripheral blood. These receptors all come from a woman in her sixties or seventies with acute or convalescent COVID-19. Both conserved end residues are part of each CDR3. A D gene is named only where the DNA matches it firmly. Clone size is shown for a subset of rows, as once, few, many or a class of expanded clone.

d_call	clone_size	v_call	j_call	cdr3_nt	cdr3_aa
.	.	TRBV19	TRBJ2-5	TGTGCCAGTAGTCGCGGGAACCCGAGGGAAACGACCCAGTACTTC	CASSRGNPRETTQYF
.	.	TRBV11-2	TRBJ2-7	TGTGCCAGCAGCGAGGATGGCCCCTACGAGCAGTACTTC	CASSEDGPYEQYF
TRBD2	.	TRBV11-3	TRBJ2-1	TGTGCCAGCAGCTTAGCGGGAGGGCCTTATGAGCAGTTCTTC	CASSLAGGPYEQFF
TRBD1	.	TRBV18	TRBJ2-1	TGTGCCAGCTCAACAAACAGGGGGTCCTACAATGAGCAGTTCTTC	CASSTNRGSYNEQFF
.	.	TRBV6-4	TRBJ1-5	TGTGCCAGCAGTGACCGACCGTCAGATGACAGGAGAAATGGGCGTAATCAGCCCCAGCATTTT	CASSDRPSDDRRNGRNQPQHF
TRBD1	.	TRBV3-1/TRBV3-2	TRBJ1-2	TGTGCCAGCAGCCAACAGACAGGGCCGGTATATGGCTACACCTTC	CASSQQTGPVYGYTF
.	.	TRBV20-1	TRBJ1-1	TGCAGTGCTAGTTCAGGCGGGATGATAAACACTGAAGCTTTCTTT	CSASSGGMINTEAFF
TRBD2	few	TRBV7-3	TRBJ2-1	TGTGCCAGCAGCTCCACTAGCGGGAGGAGAAATGAGCAGTTCTTC	CASSSTSGRRNEQFF
TRBD2	.	TRBV5-6	TRBJ2-3	TGTGCCAGCAGCTGGGGACTAGCGGGACCCACAGATACGCAGTATTTT	CASSWGLAGPTDTQYF
.	.	TRBV5-8	TRBJ1-2	TGTGCCAGCAGATACGCGGGGACGGATGGCTACACCTTC	CASRYAGTDGYTF
TRBD1	.	TRBV5-1	TRBJ2-5	TGCGCCAGCAGCCCCTTCAGGGGGAAAGAGACCCAGTACTTC	CASSPFRGKETQYF
TRBD2	few	TRBV10-1	TRBJ2-1	TGCGCCAGCAGTGAGTGGTCCCCTTCAGGTCTGCTAGCGGGGTCCTACAATGAGCAGTTCTTC	CASSEWSPSGLLAGSYNEQFF
.	.	TRBV29-1	TRBJ1-1	TGCAGCGTGGGACACATGGGCCCTGAAGCTTTCTTT	CSVGHMGPEAFF
TRBD1	.	TRBV30	TRBJ1-6	TGTGCCTGGAGTTTCCAGGGGGCGAGCTCCTATAATTCACCCCTCCACTTT	CAWSFQGASSYNSPLHF
TRBD2	once	TRBV13	TRBJ2-1	TGTGCCAGCAGCCCGGAATGGGGCAGCGGGAGTTCCTACAATGAGCAGTTCTTC	CASSPEWGSGSSYNEQFF
TRBD2	.	TRBV19	TRBJ2-6	TGTGCCAGTAGTCCGCGACTAGCGGGAGGCTCTGGGGCCAACGTCCTGACTTTC	CASSPRLAGGSGANVLTF
TRBD2	.	TRBV2	TRBJ2-3	TGTGCCAGCAGTGATAAGACTAGCGGGGTCACAGATACGCAGTATTTT	CASSDKTSGVTDTQYF
TRBD2	.	TRBV7-3	TRBJ2-1	TGTGCCAGCAGCTGGGGACTAGCGGGACTTGATGAGCAGTTCTTC	CASSWGLAGLDEQFF
.	.	TRBV3-1/TRBV3-2	TRBJ1-1	TGTGCCAGCAGCCACATGGGGACTTCTCCTGAAGCTTTCTTT	CASSHMGTSPEAFF
.	.	TRBV28	TRBJ2-7	TGTGCCAGCAGTTTATTAGGACAGTCGAGGGACGAGCAGTACTTC	CASSLLGQSRDEQYF
TRBD1	.	TRBV4-2	TRBJ2-7	TGTGCCAGCAGCCTGACCGGGACAGGGACCTACGAGCAGTACTTC	CASSLTGTGTYEQYF
.	.	TRBV7-8	TRBJ1-1	TGTGCCAGCAGCTTCGGGGGAACGAACACTGAAGCTTTCTTT	CASSFGGTNTEAFF
TRBD2	few	TRBV19	TRBJ2-1	TGTGCCAGCCGTTCCGGTGATGCGGGAGCGACCTACAATGAGCAGTTCTTC	CASRSGDAGATYNEQFF
TRBD2	.	TRBV19	TRBJ2-1	TGTGCCATAAGTCCAGGGGCTAGCGGGAGAGTCCATAGCTACAATGAGCAGTTCTTC	CAISPGASGRVHSYNEQFF
.	.	TRBV5-1	TRBJ2-5	TGCGCCAGCAGCTTGATGCAGGGCAACCAAGAGACCCAGTACTTC	CASSLMQGNQETQYF
TRBD2	.	TRBV30	TRBJ2-1	TGTGCCTGGAGTGTATTTCGGGGAGGACTAGCGGACCCCTACAATGAGCAGTTCTTC	CAWSVFRGGLADPYNEQFF
.	.	TRBV3-1/TRBV3-2	TRBJ1-3	TGTGCCAGCAGCCAAGATCGAACCGGGGTACCTGGAAACACCATATATTTT	CASSQDRTGVPGNTIYF
.	.	TRBV29-1	TRBJ1-1	TGCAGCGTAGATCAGGGTTTCGGGAACACTGAAGCTTTCTTT	CSVDQGFGNTEAFF
.	.	TRBV7-2	TRBJ2-7	TGTGCCAGCAGCTTAGCGACTCGGTCCTACGAGCAGTACTTC	CASSLATRSYEQYF
TRBD2	few	TRBV5-6	TRBJ2-2	TGTGCCAGCAGTCCTTTAGCGGGAGGGCCGGCCGGGGAGCTGTTTTTT	CASSPLAGGPAGELFF
.	.	TRBV7-9	TRBJ1-2	TGTGCCAGCAGCTTCACGAGTAACTATGGCTACACCTTC	CASSFTSNYGYTF
TRBD2	.	TRBV2	TRBJ2-1	TGTGCCAGCAGTGGACTGTTTGTAGCGGGAGGGAGGAATGAGCAGTTCTTC	CASSGLFVAGGRNEQFF
.	.	TRBV20-1	TRBJ1-1	TGCAGTGCTAGTGCGCAGGGTTATGAAGCTTTCTTT	CSASAQGYEAFF
TRBD1	.	TRBV27	TRBJ2-1	TGTGCCAGCAGTTTCACCTCGGGACAGGTTAACGATGAGCAGTTCTTC	CASSFTSGQVNDEQFF
.	.	TRBV18	TRBJ1-2	TGTGCCAGCTCACCATCAGCCCAGGTGGAAAGGGGCTACACCTTC	CASSPSAQVERGYTF
TRBD2	.	TRBV5-1	TRBJ2-1	TGCGCCAGCAGCCACGGACAGGGGGCGCTTCTGAGGACTAGCGGGAGGGCCTTTGGTGAGCAGTTCTTC	CASSHGQGALLRTSGRAFGEQFF
.	.	TRBV9	TRBJ2-1	TGTGCCAGCAGCGTAGGAAGTAGCCCACAGTTCTTC	CASSVGSSPQFF
TRBD2	.	TRBV7-3	TRBJ2-1	TGTGCCAGCAGCTCTAACAGGGCTAGCGGGGACAATGAGCAGTTCTTC	CASSSNRASGDNEQFF
.	.	TRBV19	TRBJ1-6	TGTGCCAGTAGTATGGGGCCCGGCTCCTATAATTCACCCCTCCACTTT	CASSMGPGSYNSPLHF
TRBD2	once	TRBV4-1	TRBJ2-3	TGCGCCAGCAGCAGTACGGGACTAGCGGGAGGGCCAGGTACGCAGTATTTT	CASSSTGLAGGPGTQYF
.	.	TRBV6-5	TRBJ1-2	TGTGCCAGCAGTCCCGAACTACGGGGCTATGGCTACACCTTC	CASSPELRGYGYTF
.	.	TRBV6-6	TRBJ2-5	TGTGCCAGCAGCGTAACAGGGGAGACCCAGTACTTC	CASSVTGETQYF
TRBD2	.	TRBV27	TRBJ2-5	TGTGCCAGCAGATCCGAGACTAGCGGGATTTCGGAGACCCAGTACTTC	CASRSETSGISETQYF
TRBD2	.	TRBV29-1	TRBJ2-1	TGCAGCGTTGGGGGAGTAGCGGGAGCTGGGGACAATGAGCAGTTCTTC	CSVGGVAGAGDNEQFF
.	.	TRBV7-2	TRBJ2-5	TGTGCCAGCCGGATAGCGGCGGGGGAGACCCAGTACTTC	CASRIAAGETQYF
.	.	TRBV5-1	TRBJ2-7	TGCGCCAGCAGCTTGGATGGGACTGCGCCTCTCGAGCAGTACTTC	CASSLDGTAPLEQYF
.	few	TRBV7-9	TRBJ2-1	TGTGCCAGCAGCTCGAGGGTTCGGGGGATCGGGTACAATGAGCAGTTCTTC	CASSSRVRGIGYNEQFF
.	.	TRBV6-4	TRBJ1-1	TGTGCCAGCAGTTCCTCCCCGAACACTGAAGCTTTCTTT	CASSSSPNTEAFF
TRBD1	.	TRBV7-8	TRBJ1-4	TGTGCCAGCAGCGGACCGGGACAGAATGAAAAACTGTTTTTT	CASSGPGQNEKLFF